This T cell receptor beta chain is drawn from a study of cytomegalovirus exposure and HLA in healthy donors. Primers for the PCR totalled 60 Vbeta and 13 Jbeta. Repertoires were generated with immunoSEQ multiplex PCR, while TCRdb's copy carries only in-frame clones and drops some. The top ten clones hold 1% of a sample with roughly 160,000 clones, 85% of them seen once. Worth noting for this clone: Antigen specificity is unknown.

Findings and caveats of the study: Cytomegalovirus status, reportedly, was diagnosed with high specificity and sensitivity by the classifier.

The germline CDR1 and CDR2 sequences are MDHEN and SYDVKM. The length of the CDR3 is 14 residues. When sampled, the donors appeared nominally healthy, though they likely had unrecorded immune exposures. Sequencing input: PBMCs. The source is a boy younger than 10 in good health and CMV-seronegative. The chain has TRBV28 and TRBJ2-5, with D perhaps matching TRBD2 (6 bases). The J call may be mistaken, given a closer DNA end match to TRBJ2-7. The CDR3 loop is CASSTLARTYEQYF. DNA of the CDR3: TGTGCCAGCAGTACCCTAGCGCGAACCTACGAGCAGTACTTC.